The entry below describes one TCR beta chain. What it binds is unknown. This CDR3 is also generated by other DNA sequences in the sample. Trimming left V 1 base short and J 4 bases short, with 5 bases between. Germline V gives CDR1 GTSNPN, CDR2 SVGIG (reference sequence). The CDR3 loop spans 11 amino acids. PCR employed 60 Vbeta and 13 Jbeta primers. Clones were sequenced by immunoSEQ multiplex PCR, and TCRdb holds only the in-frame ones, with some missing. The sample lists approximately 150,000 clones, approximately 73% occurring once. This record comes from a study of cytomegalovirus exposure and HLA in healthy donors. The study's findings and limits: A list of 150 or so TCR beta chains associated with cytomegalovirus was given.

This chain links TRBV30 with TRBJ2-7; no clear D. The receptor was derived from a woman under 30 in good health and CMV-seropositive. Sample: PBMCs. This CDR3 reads CAWSDSYEQYF. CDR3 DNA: TGTGCCTGGAGTGACAGTTACGAGCAGTACTTC.